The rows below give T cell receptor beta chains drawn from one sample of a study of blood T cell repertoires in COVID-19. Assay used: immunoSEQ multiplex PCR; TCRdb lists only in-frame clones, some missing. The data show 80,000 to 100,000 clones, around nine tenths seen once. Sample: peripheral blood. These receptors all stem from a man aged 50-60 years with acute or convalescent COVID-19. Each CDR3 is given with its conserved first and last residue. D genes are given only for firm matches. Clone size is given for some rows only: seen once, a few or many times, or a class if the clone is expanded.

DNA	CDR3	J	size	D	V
TGTGCCAGCACCACCAACGGCAGGGGAGGGGAAAAACTGTTTTTT	CASTTNGRGGEKLFF	TRBJ1-4	once	.	TRBV14
TGTGCCAGCAGTCCCCCAGGGGCGCAGACTGAAGCTTTCTTT	CASSPPGAQTEAFF	TRBJ1-1	.	.	TRBV6-5
TGTGCCAGCAGTGATCGGGGACAGGGAGGCACTGAAGCTTTCTTT	CASSDRGQGGTEAFF	TRBJ1-1	.	TRBD1	TRBV2
TGTGCCAGCTCATCAATTGAGGGGAACACTGAAGCTTTCTTT	CASSSIEGNTEAFF	TRBJ1-1	.	.	TRBV18
TGTGCCAGCCGACTGACAGGGGATAATGGCTACACCTTC	CASRLTGDNGYTF	TRBJ1-2	many	TRBD1	TRBV6-5
TGTGCCAGCAGACCCCGACTAGCGCAAGAGACCCAGTACTTC	CASRPRLAQETQYF	TRBJ2-5	.	TRBD2	TRBV2
TGTGCCAGCAGCCACTCGACCGGGACAGGGAGAAATACGCAGTATTTT	CASSHSTGTGRNTQYF	TRBJ2-3	.	TRBD1	TRBV11-2
TGTGCCAGCAGCTTAGGGCAGGGGGGCACTGAAGCTTTCTTT	CASSLGQGGTEAFF	TRBJ1-1	.	TRBD1	TRBV13
TGTGCCAGCAGTGAACTGGGGGCGGGGGCAGGGCAGCCCCAGCATTTT	CASSELGAGAGQPQHF	TRBJ1-5	.	.	TRBV6-1
TGTGCCAGCAGTCCGGTTCTAGGGGGCGCCTATGGCTACACCTTC	CASSPVLGGAYGYTF	TRBJ1-2	.	TRBD1	TRBV6-5
TGCGCCAGCAGCCAAGGACCCCGACCCGGGACAGGGATCTACGAGCAGTACTTC	CASSQGPRPGTGIYEQYF	TRBJ2-7	.	TRBD1	TRBV4-1
TGTGCCAGCAGCCCGGACAGCAAGTCCTACGAGCAGTACTTC	CASSPDSKSYEQYF	TRBJ2-7	.	.	TRBV7-9
TGCAGCTCAGACAGAGGTACTGAAGCTTTCTTT	CSSDRGTEAFF	TRBJ1-1	once	.	TRBV29-1
TGTGCCAGCAGCCCCCGGGGTAGCGGGAGTCGAAATGAGCAGTTCTTC	CASSPRGSGSRNEQFF	TRBJ2-1	.	TRBD2	TRBV6-2/TRBV6-3
TGTGCCAGCAGATCTACGGGAGGTAATCAGCCCCAGCATTTT	CASRSTGGNQPQHF	TRBJ1-5	.	.	TRBV6-5
TGCGCCAGCAGCCAAGGACAGGGGGCGCAGGGCCGGAGGACTGAAGCTTTCTTT	CASSQGQGAQGRRTEAFF	TRBJ1-1	.	TRBD1	TRBV4-1
TGTGCCAGTAGTAGAGAGGGCCTGGGCTTCAGTGAGCAGTTCTTC	CASSREGLGFSEQFF	TRBJ2-1	.	.	TRBV19
TGTGCCAGTAGTATCCTGACAGCAACTAATGAAAAACTGTTTTTT	CASSILTATNEKLFF	TRBJ1-4	once	.	TRBV19
TGTGCCAGCAGTGAAGCAAGAAGGGGCGGTGAGACCCAGTACTTC	CASSEARRGGETQYF	TRBJ2-5	.	.	TRBV6-1
TGTGCCAGCCGTCAGCGGGGCGCAGAAGCTTTCTTT	CASRQRGAEAFF	TRBJ1-1	.	.	TRBV2
TGCGCCAGCAGCCTTGGTGACAGCCACAATGAGCAGTTCTTC	CASSLGDSHNEQFF	TRBJ2-1	.	.	TRBV5-1
TGTGCCAGCAGTGCCCTAACGACAGGGGTGGGCTACGAGCAGTACTTC	CASSALTTGVGYEQYF	TRBJ2-7	once	TRBD1	TRBV6-4
TGCAGCGTTGGCTGGCAGGGCCGTTCTGGGGGCTACACCTTC	CSVGWQGRSGGYTF	TRBJ1-2	.	.	TRBV29-1
TGCGCCAGCAGCTTGAGCCCCACGAGCACAGATACGCAGTATTTT	CASSLSPTSTDTQYF	TRBJ2-3	once	.	TRBV5-1
TGTGCCAGTAGTAAAGTTGGCGGGAACACTGAAGCTTTCTTT	CASSKVGGNTEAFF	TRBJ1-1	.	.	TRBV19
TGTGCCAGCAGCCAAGATTATCCTAGCGGGAGTTACAATGAGCAGTTCTTC	CASSQDYPSGSYNEQFF	TRBJ2-1	.	TRBD2	TRBV4-2
TGTGCCATCAGTGAGTCGAACGCACTAGCTTACGAGCAGTACTTC	CAISESNALAYEQYF	TRBJ2-7	.	.	TRBV10-3
TGTGCCAGCAGTTATGGGTACGGGACAGGGAACACTGAAGCTTTCTTT	CASSYGYGTGNTEAFF	TRBJ1-1	.	TRBD1	TRBV6-5
TGTGCCAGCAGCCAAGACGCCGGGACTCTAAACAATGAGCAGTTCTTC	CASSQDAGTLNNEQFF	TRBJ2-1	.	.	TRBV14
TGTGCCAGCAGCACTAGCGGGGGAAGCACAGATACGCAGTATTTT	CASSTSGGSTDTQYF	TRBJ2-3	.	TRBD2	TRBV7-3
TGTGCCAGCAGCTTAGAGGGGACAGATTACAATGAGCAGTTCTTC	CASSLEGTDYNEQFF	TRBJ2-1	.	TRBD1	TRBV7-6
TGTGCCACCAGTGCTCCGCAGGGGGCAAATTATGGCTATACCTTC	CATSAPQGANYGYTF	TRBJ1-2	.	TRBD1	TRBV24-1
TGCAGCGGGACACAGGGGGCAATCTCCTACAATGAGCAGTTCTTC	CSGTQGAISYNEQFF	TRBJ2-1	.	TRBD1	TRBV29-1
TGTGCCAGCTCACCTGAGAGGACTACCTATAATTCACCCCTCCACTTT	CASSPERTTYNSPLHF	TRBJ1-6	.	.	TRBV18
TGTGCCAGCAGGGTAGCGTTTTTAGCTTACGAGCAGTACTTC	CASRVAFLAYEQYF	TRBJ2-7	.	.	TRBV2
TGTGCCAGCAGCTTAAATAGCGGGAGAGTCAATGAGCAGTTCTTC	CASSLNSGRVNEQFF	TRBJ2-1	.	TRBD2	TRBV11-2
TGTGCCTGTCCACCCCGGGGGTCTGGGGCCAACGTCCTGACTTTC	CACPPRGSGANVLTF	TRBJ2-6	.	.	TRBV30
TGTGCCAGCAGCCGGACAGGGGGCGGCAATCAGCCCCAGCATTTT	CASSRTGGGNQPQHF	TRBJ1-5	once	TRBD1	TRBV6-5
TGTGCCGGGAGAGGCAGACCTCCTATAACGGATACGCAGTATTTT	CAGRGRPPITDTQYF	TRBJ2-3	.	.	TRBV3-1/TRBV3-2
TGTGCCAGCAGTGGGGGACTAGCGGGAGGTTTTGATGAGCAGTTCTTC	CASSGGLAGGFDEQFF	TRBJ2-1	.	TRBD2	TRBV2
TGTGCCAGCAGTATCCCTGGCAGGGGTTCAGATGGCTCTGAAGCTTTCTTT	CASSIPGRGSDGSEAFF	TRBJ1-1	.	.	TRBV28
TGTGCCAGCAGTCAGACAGGACCGGGCAACACCATATATTTT	CASSQTGPGNTIYF	TRBJ1-3	.	.	TRBV27
TGTGCCTGGGACTCCGGGACAGGCAATCAGCCCCAGCATTTT	CAWDSGTGNQPQHF	TRBJ1-5	once	TRBD1	TRBV30
TGTGCCAGCAGCCAAAGGGGTGTCGGCAATCAGCCCCAGCATTTT	CASSQRGVGNQPQHF	TRBJ1-5	.	.	TRBV3-1/TRBV3-2
TGTGCCAGCAGTCCGGGGGGTGTGAGTGAGCAGTACTTC	CASSPGGVSEQYF	TRBJ2-7	.	TRBD2	TRBV12-3/TRBV12-4
TGTGCCAGCGGTGGGGACAGAAGAAATGAAAAACTGTTTTTT	CASGGDRRNEKLFF	TRBJ1-4	.	TRBD1	TRBV27
TGTGCCAGCAGCCCCAGCGGGAGGGCCAGCGAGCAGTACTTC	CASSPSGRASEQYF	TRBJ2-7	.	TRBD2	TRBV14
TGTGCCAGCGGGACCGGGACATCTGGCTACACCTTC	CASGTGTSGYTF	TRBJ1-2	.	.	TRBV2
TGTGCCATCAGTGCGGACAGCGGGACTAGCGGCGACAATGAGCAGTTCTTC	CAISADSGTSGDNEQFF	TRBJ2-1	.	TRBD2	TRBV10-3
TGTGCCAGTAGCCTACGAGAGGGCCCGACAAGAGGCTACACCTTC	CASSLREGPTRGYTF	TRBJ1-2	.	.	TRBV19
TGTGCCAGCAGCTCCGACTTGGAGCAGGGCAACTATGGCTACACCTTC	CASSSDLEQGNYGYTF	TRBJ1-2	.	.	TRBV9